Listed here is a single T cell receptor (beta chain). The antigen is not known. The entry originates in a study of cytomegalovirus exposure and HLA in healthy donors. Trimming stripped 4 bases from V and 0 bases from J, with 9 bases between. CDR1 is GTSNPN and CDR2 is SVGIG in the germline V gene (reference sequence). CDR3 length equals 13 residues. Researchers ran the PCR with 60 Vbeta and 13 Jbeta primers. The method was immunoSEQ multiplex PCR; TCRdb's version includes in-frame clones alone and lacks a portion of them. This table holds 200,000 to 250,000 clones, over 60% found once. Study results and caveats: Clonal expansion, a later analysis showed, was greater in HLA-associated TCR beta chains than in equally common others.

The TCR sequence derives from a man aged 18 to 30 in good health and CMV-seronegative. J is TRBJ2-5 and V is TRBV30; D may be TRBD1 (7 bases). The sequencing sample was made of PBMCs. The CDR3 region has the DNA TGTGCCTGGACAGGGGGGAACCAAGAGACCCAGTACTTC. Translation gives CAWTGGNQETQYF.